Each of the 20 T cell receptor beta chains below was sequenced from the same sample in a study of blood T cell repertoires in COVID-19 (dated by TCRdb to the early 2020s). Receptors were amplified or captured by the immunoSEQ multiplex PCR assay. The source is immuneACCESS, and TCRdb retained only in-frame sequences with V and J called. Part of the clones is not carried over; for the studies checked, unresolved V genes explain less than half of this, and the remainder is unexplained. For this sample there are more than 250,000 clones; 90% appear just once. In total, the top ten clones hold 1.7% of the sample. Sequences were obtained from PBMCs or T cells enriched from blood (not recorded which). Receptors originate from a woman aged 18-29 years with acute COVID-19.

V usage is TRBV27 and J usage is TRBJ1-1; 9 bases align to TRBD1. V shed 2 bases and J 11 bases; nucleotides not matched to a gene: 12. CDR3 size: 15 residues. In germline, CDR1 is MNHEY, CDR2 SMNVEV (reference sequence). The CDR3 reads CASSLSRRQGVSAFF. CDR3 in DNA: TGTGCCAGCAGTTTAAGCCGCAGACAGGGGGTGAGTGCTTTCTTT.

The genes are TRBV11-2 and TRBJ2-7; 7 nucleotides line up with TRBD1. The V and J ends lost 5 bases and 5 bases, in that order; junction bases with no gene match: 12. The CDR3 contains 15 residues. From germline, CDR1 is SGHAT and CDR2 FQNNGV. CDR3 sequence reads: CASSTTGLIFDEQYF. In nucleotides, the CDR3 is TGTGCCAGCAGCACGACAGGGCTGATTTTTGACGAGCAGTACTTC.

The J gene is TRBJ1-1, the V gene TRBV5-1; 7 nucleotides align to TRBD1. CDR1 SGHRS and CDR2 YFSETQ come from the germline V gene. This CDR3 is 15 amino acids long. J was trimmed by 1 base and V by 4 bases; bases with no gene match: 7. The CDR3 bases are TGCGCCAGCAGCGGTCGACAGGGTTGGAACACTGAAGCTTTCTTT. Residues: CASSGRQGWNTEAFF.

There are many counts of this clone. Other DNA variants within this sample encode the same CDR3. The chain is built from TRBV7-2 and TRBJ1-1; possibly TRBD1 for D (5 bases). Germline assignment: CDR1 SGHTA and CDR2 FQGNSA. The CDR3 sequence is 13 residues long. The V gene lost 3 bases and the J gene lost 3 bases, with 8 bases spanning the gap. CDR3 sequence (DNA): TGTGCCAGCAGCTTTGGGGGGGACACTGAAGCTTTCTTT. Its protein product is CASSFGGDTEAFF.

The chain links TRBV24-1 to TRBJ2-3; possible D gene TRBD2, 5 bases. Germline V gives CDR1 KGHDR, CDR2 SFDVKD. The CDR3 spans 14 residues. Between the trimmed V and J ends, which lost 3 bases and 0 bases, there was a span of 6 bases. This chain's CDR3 is CATSDQRSTDTQYF. As DNA, the CDR3 is TGTGCCACCAGTGATCAGCGGAGCACAGATACGCAGTATTTT.

This rearrangement joins TRBV7-3 to TRBJ2-1; 7 nucleotides agree with TRBD2. Looked up from germline, CDR1 is SGHTA and CDR2 is FQGTGA. V lost 5 bases, J lost 3 bases, and 4 bases stayed unmatched. This CDR3 has 14 amino acids. The CDR3 DNA is TGTGCCAGCAGCCCGACTAGCAGCTACAATGAGCAGTTCTTC. Translating gives CASSPTSSYNEQFF.

The chain couples TRBV2 to TRBJ2-2, with TRBD2 matching 15 bases. Trimming removed 9 bases from V and 0 bases from J; junction bases left unmatched: 8. The CDR3 loop spans 18 amino acids. CDR1 is SNHLY and CDR2 is FYNNEI in the germline V gene. The CDR3 DNA reads TGTGCCAGGGGAGGGACTAGCGGGAGGTACGCGAACACCGGGGAGCTGTTTTTT. This encodes CARGGTSGRYANTGELFF.

CDR3 amino acids: CASRDQRGFTEAFF. The CDR3 nucleotides are TGTGCCAGCAGAGATCAACGCGGATTCACTGAAGCTTTCTTT. The chain recombines TRBV6-5 with TRBJ1-1, with D uncertain. CDR1 and CDR2 from the germline V gene are MNHEY and SVGAGI. This CDR3 spans 14 amino acids. V was shortened by 6 bases and J by 4 bases, with 15 bases between the two germline ends.

The gene calls are TRBV6-9 and TRBJ2-2, with no clear D. V lost 7 bases to trimming and J lost 3 bases, with 21 bases between them. This CDR3 has 17 amino acids. CDR1 is MNHGY and CDR2 is SVAAGI in the germline V gene. CDR3 bases: TGTGCCAGCACCAATAAAAGAGGTCGGAAACACACCGGGGAGCTGTTTTTT. Protein: CASTNKRGRKHTGELFF.

In this sample, this clone turned up once. The chain employs TRBV21-1 and TRBJ2-2; the table's D gene call, TRBD1, was not cross checked with the DNA. TRBV21-1 is assigned pseudogene status. The CDR3 has 15 amino acids. The CDR3 DNA sequence: TGTGCCAGCCCCGTGGGGGCGCCGAACACCGGGGAGCTGTTTTTT. It codes for CASPVGAPNTGELFF.

This clone has a single count. The chain is built from TRBV7-2 and TRBJ1-4; 10 nucleotides match TRBD1. Germline trimming cut 4 bases from V and 5 bases from J; bases unmatched to any gene: 4. This CDR3 comprises 15 residues. In germline, CDR1 is SGHTA, CDR2 FQGNSA. This CDR3 is CASSSRTGGNEKLFF. Here the CDR3 DNA reads TGTGCCAGCAGCTCCCGGACAGGGGGAAATGAAAAACTGTTTTTT.

The chain carries TRBV6-5 and TRBJ2-1, with D possibly matching TRBD2 (7 bases). Trimming took off 3 bases at V and 7 bases at J, with 16 bases between the two ends. Germline CDR1 MNHEY, CDR2 SVGAGI. The CDR3 runs 15 residues. The CDR3 spells CASSYFRGGGNEQFF. The CDR3, as DNA: TGTGCCAGCAGTTATTTCCGCGGGGGCGGGAATGAGCAGTTCTTC.

The rearrangement joins TRBV27 to TRBJ2-3; TRBD2 matches 7 bases. The V gene end was trimmed by 7 bases and the J gene end by 2 bases; junction bases not matched to a gene: 6. The V gene's germline CDR1 is MNHEY and CDR2 SMNVEV (reference sequence). This CDR3 is 14 amino acids long. CDR3 protein: CASMVAGVTDTQYF. CDR3 in DNA: TGTGCCAGCATGGTGGCGGGGGTCACAGATACGCAGTATTTT.

This clone was observed a single time. The CDR3 DNA is TGCAGCGTTGAAGAGAGGCGAGATTACAATGAGCAGTTCTTC. Translated: CSVEERRDYNEQFF. J is TRBJ2-1 and V is TRBV29-1; no clear D gene. CDR1 SQVTM and CDR2 ANQGSEA come from the germline V gene. The ends were cut back, 0 bases at V and 4 bases at J, with 10 bases in the middle. There are 14 residues in the CDR3.

The rearrangement links TRBV29-1 to TRBJ2-1, with TRBD2 matching 8 bases. Germline CDR1 is SQVTM and CDR2 is ANQGSEA. V lost 7 bases, J lost 4 bases, and 12 bases stayed unmatched. This CDR3 has 15 amino acids. The DNA of the CDR3 is TGCAGCGCAGCTAAATGGGTAGCGGGGTACAATGAGCAGTTCTTC. Residues: CSAAKWVAGYNEQFF.

V and J are TRBV27 and TRBJ1-5; 9 bases map to TRBD1. There are 13 residues in the CDR3. The V and J ends lost 7 bases and 6 bases, in that order; junction bases with no gene match: 4. Germline V gene lookup returns CDR1 MNHEY and CDR2 SMNVEV (reference sequence). For the CDR3, the DNA is TGTGCCAGCACCCTGGGACAGGGTCAGCCCCAGCATTTT. It is translated as CASTLGQGQPQHF.

This clone was detected once. The rearrangement uses TRBV28 and TRBJ2-7, with 11 bases lining up with TRBD2. The V and J ends lost 5 bases and 3 bases, in that order; junction bases with no gene match: 6. CDR1 MDHEN and CDR2 SYDVKM come from the germline V gene. The CDR3 is made up of 15 amino acids. The CDR3 is CASSATSGSIYEQYF. The DNA for the CDR3 is TGTGCCAGCAGTGCAACTAGCGGGAGTATCTACGAGCAGTACTTC.

The chain couples TRBV13 to TRBJ2-2, with 7 bases matching TRBD2. The junction had 5 bases not matched to a gene; V was cut back by 1 base and J by 6 bases. Germline CDR1 is PRHDT and CDR2 is FYEKMQ (reference sequence). This CDR3 contains 15 residues. This CDR3 reads CASSLAGGKAGELFF. CDR3 DNA sequence: TGTGCCAGCAGCTTAGCGGGAGGAAAGGCCGGGGAGCTGTTTTTT.

The J gene is TRBJ1-4, the V gene TRBV28, with 7 bases matching TRBD1. The V gene end was trimmed by 5 bases and the J gene end by 4 bases; junction bases not matched to a gene: 4. Germline V gene sequence: CDR1 MDHEN, CDR2 SYDVKM. The CDR3 sequence is 14 residues long. The CDR3 protein is CASSPGQINEKLFF. The CDR3, as DNA: TGTGCCAGCAGTCCGGGACAGATTAATGAAAAACTGTTTTTT.

CDR3 loop: CASSKGQDKEKLFF. The DNA for the CDR3 is TGCGCCAGCAGCAAGGGACAGGATAAGGAAAAACTGTTTTTT. The rearrangement uses TRBV5-1 and TRBJ1-4; 8 nucleotides line up with TRBD1. The CDR3 extends over 14 amino acids. V lost 4 bases, J lost 8 bases, and 7 bases stayed unmatched. Germline assignment: CDR1 SGHRS and CDR2 YFSETQ. Full variable domain (missing parts from reference TRBV5-1 and TRBJ1-4): KAGVTQTPRYLIKTRGQQVTLSCSPISGHRSVSWYQQTPGQGLQFLFEYFSETQRNKGNFPGRFSGRQFSNSRSEMNVSTLELGDSALYLCASSKGQDKEKLFFGSGTQLSVL.